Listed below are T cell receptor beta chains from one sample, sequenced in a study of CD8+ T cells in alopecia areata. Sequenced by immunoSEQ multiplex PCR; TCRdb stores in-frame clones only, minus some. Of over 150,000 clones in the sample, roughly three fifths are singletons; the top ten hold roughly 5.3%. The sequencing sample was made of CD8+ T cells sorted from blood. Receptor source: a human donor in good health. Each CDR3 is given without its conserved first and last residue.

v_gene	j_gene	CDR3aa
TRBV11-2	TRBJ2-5	ASSSLYSSGPEGTQY
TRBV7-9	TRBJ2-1	ASSSLNEQF
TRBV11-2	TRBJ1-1	ASSLELNTEAF
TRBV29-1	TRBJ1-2	SVDLGTGTSRGYT
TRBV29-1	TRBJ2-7	SVSKGDRVYEQY
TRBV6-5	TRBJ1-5	ASSYSGGNQPQH
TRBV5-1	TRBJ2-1	ASSLTASGGLYNEQF
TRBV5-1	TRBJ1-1	ASGEGEYTEAF
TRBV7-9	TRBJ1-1	ASTLTDNTEAF
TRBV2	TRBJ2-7	ASSELTGGDSYEQY
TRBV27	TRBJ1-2	ASSLTGPNYGYT
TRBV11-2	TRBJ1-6	ASSSWRQGNWGRSPLH
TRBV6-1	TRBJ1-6	ASSDLSSSYNSPLH
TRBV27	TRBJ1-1	ASSPSWTGATEAF
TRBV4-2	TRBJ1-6	ASSPANNSPLH
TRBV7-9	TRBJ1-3	ASSSTDRGEDTIY
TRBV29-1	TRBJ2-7	SVPTGGKNYEQY
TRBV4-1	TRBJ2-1	ASSQEPQGFSSYNEQF
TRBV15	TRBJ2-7	ATSRGTNTYEQY
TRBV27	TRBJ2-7	ASSLYRDTEQY
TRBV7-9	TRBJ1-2	ASSPWTGDPGYT
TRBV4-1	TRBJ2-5	ASSQGGDQETQY
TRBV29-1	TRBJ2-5	SVQRETQY
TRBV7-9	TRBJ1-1	ASSIRTKGAEAF
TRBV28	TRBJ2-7	ASNSGLYEQY
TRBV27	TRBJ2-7	ASSPDTGSYEQY
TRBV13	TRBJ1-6	ASVSGGSNSPLH
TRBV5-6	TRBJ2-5	ASSFTLEGYPSETQY
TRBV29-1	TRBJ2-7	SVRSRGTHEQY
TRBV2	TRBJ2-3	ASSAGAGDTQY